This TCR beta chain came from a study of identifying expanded T cells in peripheral blood. The study's findings and limits: Roughly two-week clone count variance significantly increased as total template count grew. Over about two and four weeks, about 15 and 19 clones changed, versus around 1.3 between replicates.

No infections or other immune events were documented during collection. The CDR3 spans 14 residues. Per germline, CDR1 SGHTA and CDR2 FQGNSA. Between the trimmed V and J ends, which lost 5 bases and 1 base, there was a span of 12 bases. A remark on this clone: The target antigen is unknown.

Assay: immunoSEQ multiplex PCR; the TCRdb copy retains only in-frame clones and omits some. The profile shows over 100,000 clones, about 85% of them singletons. The sequence derives from a person between 18 and 75 years old in good health. The V and J genes are TRBV7-2 and TRBJ2-7; D remains ambiguous. The sequencing sample was made of blood. DNA of the CDR3: TGTGCCAGCAGCCAGCAGAGTCATTCCTACGAGCAGTACTTC. It translates to CASSQQSHSYEQYF.